This T cell receptor (beta chain) was identified in a study of T cells in Graves' hyperthyroidism and ophthalmopathy. Amplification of TCR beta CDR3 regions used RNA as the template. With the HTBI primer set, the TCR CDR3 went through a first round of RT-PCR. TCRdb recomputed calls from the multiplex PCR reads with MiXCR, one row per CDR3 protein. Counted here are hundreds of thousands of distinct CDR3 sequences, around 21% occurring once; the ten biggest clones make up around a third. Germline V gives CDR1 MDHEN, CDR2 SYDVKM. The length of the CDR3 is 17 residues. Germline trimming cut 7 bases from V and 8 bases from J; bases unmatched to any gene: 18. This clonotype was seen a few times.

The TCR comes from a man under 40 with Graves' ophthalmopathy. J is TRBJ2-1 and V is TRBV28; 9 bases match TRBD2. Sample: blood. DNA for the CDR3: TGTGCCAGCATAATCACCCGCGGGAGGGCCACTGGTGATGAGCAGTTCTTC. Amino acid sequence: CASIITRGRATGDEQFF.